This entry concerns a single TCR beta chain. Its recognized antigen is unknown. Base qualities are missing; no much larger clone stands one base away. Collaborating institutions collected whole blood in K2EDTA tubes following their own protocols. For TCRbeta analysis, collaborator samples were shipped as frozen whole blood, as isolated PBMCs, or as DNA extracted from either sample type. This entry is derived from a study of blood T cell repertoires in COVID-19 (dated by TCRdb to 2020 to 2022). As for the study more broadly: Collaborator samples came from the United States, Italy and Spain and covered acute and convalescent phases of COVID-19. The dataset comprised deeply sampled blood TCRbeta repertoires from subjects exposed to, actively infected with, or recovered from COVID-19. Nearly every sample came with metadata listing a de-identified subject ID, COVID-19 status, age in years and sex. The repertoires were made available in a free public database intended to serve as a resource for research on the immune response to SARS-CoV-2. Where available, HLA class I and class II types were taken from metadata supplied by the sample provider and were not determined by assay-based typing. The prospective study material was composed of cDNA or gDNA derived from T cells, B-cell-depleted T cells, or PBMCs. Samples came from the ongoing ImmuneRACE study (first 160 participants) plus 1,254 subjects from 6 global collaborators. Results the study describes overall, beyond this receptor: The amount of clinical and demographic metadata varied by source and participant and was provided uncurated.

Taken from the germline V gene (reference sequence), the CDR1 and CDR2 loops are GTSNPN and SVGIG. The CDR3 goes from the cysteine to the phenylalanine over 15 residues. This entry keeps only the CDR3 DNA: 45 bases, framed from base 1. The V end loses 3 bases and the J end loses 1 base, and a stretch of 15 bases separates them. The immunoSEQ Assay, a bias-controlled multiplex PCR, was used to amplify TCRbeta CDR3 regions from genomic DNA. Regarding the original processing steps: Within the assay, amplification of reference gene primers was used to estimate how many nucleated cells each sample contained. Sequence reads were collapsed and filtered to measure the absolute abundance of every unique TCRbeta CDR3 rearrangement. For each sample, productive Simpson clonality was calculated by taking the square root of Simpson's diversity index across productive rearrangements. The immuneACCESS repertoire file appears here via TCRdb, limited to in-frame rearrangements. These files lack a portion of the clones; in checked studies, under half of the deficit traces to unresolved V genes, and the cause of the others is not known. D and trimming come from the DNA, and the V and J calls and clone size come from that table. For this sample there are 70,000 to 90,000 clones; approximately 74% appear just once. Just over 2.5% of the sample lies in the top ten.

This receptor was obtained from a human donor with acute or convalescent COVID-19. The donor label of this sample is uncertain. The sequenced material came from peripheral blood. The chain joins TRBV30 to TRBJ1-1, and perhaps TRBD1 as D gene, on 6 matching bases. The CDR3 here reads CAWRGRGHPNTEAFF. The DNA sequence reads TGTGCCTGGAGGGGGAGGGGACACCCGAACACTGAAGCTTTCTTT.